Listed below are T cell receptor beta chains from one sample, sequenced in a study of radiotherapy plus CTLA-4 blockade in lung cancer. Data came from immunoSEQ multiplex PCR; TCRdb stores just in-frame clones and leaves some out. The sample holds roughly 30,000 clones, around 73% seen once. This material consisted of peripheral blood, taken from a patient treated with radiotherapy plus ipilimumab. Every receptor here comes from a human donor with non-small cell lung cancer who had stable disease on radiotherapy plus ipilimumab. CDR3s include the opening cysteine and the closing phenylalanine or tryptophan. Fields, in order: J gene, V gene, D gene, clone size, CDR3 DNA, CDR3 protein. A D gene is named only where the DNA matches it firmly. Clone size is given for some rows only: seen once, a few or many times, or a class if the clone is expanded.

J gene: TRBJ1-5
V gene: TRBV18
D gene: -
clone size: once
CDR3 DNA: TGTGCCAGCTCACCTACAGAGGATCAGCCCCAGCATTTT
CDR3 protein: CASSPTEDQPQHF

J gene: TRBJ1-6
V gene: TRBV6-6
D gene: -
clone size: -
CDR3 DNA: TGTGCCAGCAGTTACCCCCGGGATTCACCCCTCCACTTT
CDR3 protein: CASSYPRDSPLHF

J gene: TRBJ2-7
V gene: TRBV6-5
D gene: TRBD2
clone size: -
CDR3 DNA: TGTGCCAGCGGTCGGGAGGGGCTCTCCTACGAGCAGTACTTC
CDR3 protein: CASGREGLSYEQYF

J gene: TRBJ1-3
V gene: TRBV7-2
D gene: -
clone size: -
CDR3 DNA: TGTGCCAGCAGTGTGGCAGGGCCCGGAAACACCATATATTTT
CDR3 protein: CASSVAGPGNTIYF

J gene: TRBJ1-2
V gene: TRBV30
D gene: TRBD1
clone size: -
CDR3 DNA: TGTGCCTGGAGTTTTGCGGACAGGTTCTATGGCTACACCTTC
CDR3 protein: CAWSFADRFYGYTF

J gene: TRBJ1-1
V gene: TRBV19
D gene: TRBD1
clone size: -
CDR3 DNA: TGTGCCAGTAGTATGGACAGGGGATTGAACACTGAAGCTTTCTTT
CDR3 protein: CASSMDRGLNTEAFF

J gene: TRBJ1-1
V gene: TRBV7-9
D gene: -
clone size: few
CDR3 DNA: TGTGCCAGCAGCCCTCCCTTCAGGGGTGGAACTGAAGCTTTCTTT
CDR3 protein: CASSPPFRGGTEAFF

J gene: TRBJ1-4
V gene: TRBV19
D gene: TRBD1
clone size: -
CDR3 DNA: TGTGCCAGTAGCGCCGGGACAGGGACAACTAATGAAAAACTGTTTTTT
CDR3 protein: CASSAGTGTTNEKLFF

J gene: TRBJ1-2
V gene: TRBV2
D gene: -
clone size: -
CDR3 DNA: TGTGCCAGCAGTGAACCATATGTAACAGCTTACTATGGCTACACCTTC
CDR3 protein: CASSEPYVTAYYGYTF

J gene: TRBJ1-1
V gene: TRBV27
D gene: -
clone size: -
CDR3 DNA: TGTGCCAGCAGTCTTCGCCGGGCGAGGGTATACGGTGAAGCTTTCTTT
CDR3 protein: CASSLRRARVYGEAFF

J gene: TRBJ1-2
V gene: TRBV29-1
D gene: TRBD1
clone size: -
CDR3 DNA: TGCAGCGGAGTACAGGGGGAGTATGGCTACACCTTC
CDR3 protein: CSGVQGEYGYTF

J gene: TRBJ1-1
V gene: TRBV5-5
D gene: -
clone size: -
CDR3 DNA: TGTGCCAGCAGCCCCCGGGGGGGGGAGGGAGACACTGAAGCTTTCTTT
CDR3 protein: CASSPRGGEGDTEAFF

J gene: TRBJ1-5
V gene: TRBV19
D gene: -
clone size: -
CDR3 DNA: TGTGCCAGTACCATACAGGGACCCGGTCAGCCCCAGCATTTT
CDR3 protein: CASTIQGPGQPQHF

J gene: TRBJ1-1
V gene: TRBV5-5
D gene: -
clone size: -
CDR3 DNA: TGTGCCAGTTCCGCTGAGAAGGCTGAAGCTTTCTTT
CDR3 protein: CASSAEKAEAFF

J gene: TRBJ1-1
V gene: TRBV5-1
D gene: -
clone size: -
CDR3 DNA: TGCGCCAGCAGCCGCGGGTCAGACGACACTGAAGCTTTCTTT
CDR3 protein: CASSRGSDDTEAFF

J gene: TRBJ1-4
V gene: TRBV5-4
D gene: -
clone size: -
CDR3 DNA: TGTGCCAGCAGCGCAGACAGACGAACAACTAATGAAAAACTGTTTTTT
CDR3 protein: CASSADRRTTNEKLFF

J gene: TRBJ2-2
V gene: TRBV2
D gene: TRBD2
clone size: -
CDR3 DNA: TGTGCCAGCAGAAAAAGGGAGCGGGGGACCGGGGAGCTGTTTTTT
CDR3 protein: CASRKRERGTGELFF

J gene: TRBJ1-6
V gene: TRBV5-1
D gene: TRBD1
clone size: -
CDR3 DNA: TGCGCCAGCAGCTACACCGGGACAGGGCATAATTCACCCCTCCACTTT
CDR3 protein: CASSYTGTGHNSPLHF

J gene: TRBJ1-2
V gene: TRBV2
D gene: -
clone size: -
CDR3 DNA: TGTGCCAGCCGTGGAATGGGAGGATCCTATGGCTACACCTTC
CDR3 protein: CASRGMGGSYGYTF

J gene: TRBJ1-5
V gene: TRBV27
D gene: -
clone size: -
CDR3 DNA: TGTGCCAGCAGTAGAGAGTGGGATCAGCCCCAGCATTTT
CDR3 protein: CASSREWDQPQHF

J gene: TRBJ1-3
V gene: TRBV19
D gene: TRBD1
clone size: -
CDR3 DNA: TGTGCCAGTGGCAGGGGGGGGCGCGGCTCTGGAAACACCATATATTTT
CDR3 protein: CASGRGGRGSGNTIYF

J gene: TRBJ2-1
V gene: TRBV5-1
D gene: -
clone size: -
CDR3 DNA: TGCGCCAGCACCCAGAGGCGTGATGAGCAGTTCTTC
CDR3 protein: CASTQRRDEQFF

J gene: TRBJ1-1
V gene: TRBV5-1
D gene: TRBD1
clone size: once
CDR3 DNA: TGCGCCAGCAGCCCCCCGACAGGGTCGACTGAAGCTTTCTTT
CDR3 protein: CASSPPTGSTEAFF

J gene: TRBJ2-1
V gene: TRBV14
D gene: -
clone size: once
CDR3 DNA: TGTGCCAGCAGCGCGGGGTACGGGTACAATGAGCAGTTCTTC
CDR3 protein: CASSAGYGYNEQFF

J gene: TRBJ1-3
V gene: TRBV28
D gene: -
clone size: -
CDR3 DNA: TGTGCCAGCAATACCCCTGGGGCAGCCAGAAGAAACACCATATATTTT
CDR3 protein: CASNTPGAARRNTIYF

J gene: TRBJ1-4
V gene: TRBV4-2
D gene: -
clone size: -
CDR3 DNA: TGTGCCAGCAGCCAAGATGCAGGAGTAAATGAAAAACTGTTTTTT
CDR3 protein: CASSQDAGVNEKLFF

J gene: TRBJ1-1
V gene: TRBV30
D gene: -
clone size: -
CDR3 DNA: TGTGCCTGGAGTGTACTTGGGGAAGCTTTCTTT
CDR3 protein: CAWSVLGEAFF

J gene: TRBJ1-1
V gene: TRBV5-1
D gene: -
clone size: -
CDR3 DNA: TGCGCCAGCAGCTTGGGGGCAGGGCCCGAAGCTTTCTTT
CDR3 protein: CASSLGAGPEAFF

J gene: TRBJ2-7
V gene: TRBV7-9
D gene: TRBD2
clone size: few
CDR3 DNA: TGTGCCAGCAGCTTACCATCTAGCGGGGGGGCCTACGAGCAGTACTTC
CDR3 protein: CASSLPSSGGAYEQYF

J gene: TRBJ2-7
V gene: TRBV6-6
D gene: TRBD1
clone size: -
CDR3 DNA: TGTGCCAGCAGCCCGGGACAGGGGCTAAACGAGCAGTACTTC
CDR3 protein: CASSPGQGLNEQYF

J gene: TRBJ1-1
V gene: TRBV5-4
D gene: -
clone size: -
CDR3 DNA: TGTGCCAGCAGGATCGCAGGAGGCACTGAAGCTTTCTTT
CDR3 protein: CASRIAGGTEAFF

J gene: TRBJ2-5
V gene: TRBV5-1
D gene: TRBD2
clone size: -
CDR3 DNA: TGCGCCAGCAGCTGGCCCACTAGCGGGGGTCACCAAGAGACCCAGTACTTC
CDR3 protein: CASSWPTSGGHQETQYF

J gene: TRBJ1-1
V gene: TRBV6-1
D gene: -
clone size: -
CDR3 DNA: TGTGCCAGCAGTGAATGGGGACGGGCGCCGGAAGCTTTCTTT
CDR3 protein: CASSEWGRAPEAFF

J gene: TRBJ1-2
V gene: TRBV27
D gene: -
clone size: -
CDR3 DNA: TGTGCCAGCAGTTTCCACGGGACACTGAACTATGGCTACACCTTC
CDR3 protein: CASSFHGTLNYGYTF

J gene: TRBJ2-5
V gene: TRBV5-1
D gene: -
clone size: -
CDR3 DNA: TGCGCCAGCAGCTCCTCGGGGCGGGCAAACTGGGAGACCCAGTACTTC
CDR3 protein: CASSSSGRANWETQYF

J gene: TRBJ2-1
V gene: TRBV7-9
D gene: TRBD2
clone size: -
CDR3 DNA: TGTGCCAGCAGCTTAGTGGTAGCGGGCGCTTACAATGAGCAGTTCTTC
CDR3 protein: CASSLVVAGAYNEQFF

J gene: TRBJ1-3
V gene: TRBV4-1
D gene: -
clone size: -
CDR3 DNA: TGCGCCAGCAGCCCCCGGGACCGAGGAAACACCATATATTTT
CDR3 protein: CASSPRDRGNTIYF

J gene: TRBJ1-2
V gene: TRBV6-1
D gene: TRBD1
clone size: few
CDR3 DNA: TGTGCCAGCATGGGAGTTAGGCAGGGGGGCTATGGCTACACCTTC
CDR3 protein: CASMGVRQGGYGYTF

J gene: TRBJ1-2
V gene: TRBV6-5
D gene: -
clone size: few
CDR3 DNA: TGTGCCAGCAGTTACGGGCCAGGGGCCAGCTACACCTTC
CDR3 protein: CASSYGPGASYTF

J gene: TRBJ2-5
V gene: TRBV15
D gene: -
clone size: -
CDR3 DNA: TGTGCCACCAGCAGAGTTGGCAGGGACGAAGTTGGGGAGACCCAGTACTTC
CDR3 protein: CATSRVGRDEVGETQYF

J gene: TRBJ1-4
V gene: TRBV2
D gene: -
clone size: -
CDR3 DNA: TGTGCCAGCAGTGGGGGTGGTGAAAAACTGTTTTTT
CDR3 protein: CASSGGGEKLFF

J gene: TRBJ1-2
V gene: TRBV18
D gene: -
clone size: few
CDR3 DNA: TGTGCCAGCTCACCTGAAGGGGCCGGCTATGGCTACACCTTC
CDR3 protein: CASSPEGAGYGYTF

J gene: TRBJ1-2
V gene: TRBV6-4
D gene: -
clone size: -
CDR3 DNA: TGTGCCAGCAGTGACTCTTATGGCTACACCTTC
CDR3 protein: CASSDSYGYTF

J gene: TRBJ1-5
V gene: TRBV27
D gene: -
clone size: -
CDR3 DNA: TGTGCCAGCAGTTTATGGGCAGATAGCAATCAGCCCCAGCATTTT
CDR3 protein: CASSLWADSNQPQHF

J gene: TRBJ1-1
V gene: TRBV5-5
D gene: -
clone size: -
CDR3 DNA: TGTGCCAGCAGCCTTCTGCAGGGCACTGAAGCTTTCTTT
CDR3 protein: CASSLLQGTEAFF

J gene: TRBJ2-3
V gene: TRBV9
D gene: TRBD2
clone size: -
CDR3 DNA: TGTGCCAGCAGCGGGGGAGGGGGCACAGATACGCAGTATTTT
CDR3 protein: CASSGGGGTDTQYF